This T cell receptor beta chain stems from a study of cytomegalovirus exposure and HLA in healthy donors. General observations from the study: In a later analysis, across HLA loci, associated TCR counts were highest for DRB1, lowest for HLA-C. An analysis that came later showed most CMV-associated TCR beta chains appearing HLA-restricted. In a later analysis, HLA-associated TCR beta chains were more clonally expanded than equally common others.

The CDR3 is made up of 15 amino acids. V was clipped by 3 bases and J by 4 bases; unmatched bases: 6. Germline V lookup: CDR1 SGDLS, CDR2 YYNGEE. The PCR made use of 60 Vbeta and 13 Jbeta primers. Clones were sequenced by immunoSEQ multiplex PCR, and TCRdb holds only the in-frame ones, with some missing. The sample has 130,000 or so clones, and its top ten clones hold 1.5% to 2%. Unrecorded immune exposure was likely among donors, who were nominally healthy when sampled. To note about this clone: Its matching antigen is unknown.

The chain uses TRBV9 and TRBJ1-3; 8 nucleotides match TRBD1. This sequence was found in a woman between 40 and 55 years old in good health and CMV-seropositive. The sequencing input was PBMCs. Here the CDR3 reads CASSATGDSGNTIYF. DNA of the CDR3: TGTGCCAGCAGCGCGACAGGGGATTCGGGAAACACCATATATTTT.